This TCR beta chain was captured in a study of siplizumab effects on memory and regulatory T cells. Study-wide results and limits: Mappable alloreactive CD4+ clones came from Treg cells less than 70% of the time on average with siplizumab, against roughly 27% in controls. Naive T cells were seemingly more diverse than memory cells, and major contributions to the alloresponse seemed to be made by them.

Generated by immunoSEQ multiplex PCR, the TCRdb table keeps only in-frame clones and is missing some. The sample shows tens of thousands of clones, roughly 94% of them seen only once. The V and J ends lost 2 bases and 7 bases respectively, with 15 bases between them. Germline V gene sequence: CDR1 KGHSH, CDR2 LQKENI. CDR3 length: 15 amino acids. Regarding this clone: The antigen is undetermined.

Input material: non-Treg CD4+ T cells sorted from blood. The rearrangement uses TRBV18 and TRBJ1-5; the D gene is possibly TRBD1 (5 bases). The sequence was obtained from a human donor in good health. The CDR3 spells CASSPLGTLGQPQHF. For the CDR3, the DNA is TGTGCCAGCTCACCATTGGGGACCCTCGGGCAGCCCCAGCATTTT. Full variable domain (rest looked up from reference TRBV18 and TRBJ1-5): NAGVMQNPRHLVRRRGQEARLRCSPMKGHSHVYWYRQLPEEGLKFMVYLQKENIIDESGMPKERFSAEFPKEGPSILRIQQVVRGDSAAYFCASSPLGTLGQPQHFGDGTRLSIL.